Listed below are T cell receptor beta chains from one sample, sequenced in a study of blood T cells in healthy people across ages. TCRdb processed the 5' RACE reads anew with MiXCR; each CDR3 protein has one entry. Of over 500,000 distinct CDR3 sequences listed, roughly a quarter are singletons. The same data also contributed to another study, on T cells of mothers and their children.

Sequenced material: blood. The receptors shown here come from a boy aged 2 to 10 in good health. Both conserved end residues are part of each CDR3. The order of the fields is J gene, D gene, V gene, clone size, CDR3 DNA, CDR3 protein. A D gene is named only where the DNA matches it firmly. Clone size, where shown, is once, few, many, or a class for clones that have expanded.

TRBJ2-7 . TRBV15 . TGTGCCACCAGCAAAGACTTGGGAGGTTACGAGCAGTACTTC CATSKDLGGYEQYF
TRBJ1-4 TRBD1 TRBV4-2 . TGTGCCAGCAGCCAAGAAGAGGAAGAAACAGGGGCAGAGAATGAAAAACTGTTTTTT CASSQEEEETGAENEKLFF
TRBJ2-7 . TRBV20-1 . TGCAGTGCTGGTGACCGGGAGTATGAGCAGTACTTC CSAGDREYEQYF
TRBJ2-1 . TRBV12-3/TRBV12-4 few TGTGTCAGCAGTTTGGGACTCGCGGCGCAGCAGTTCTTC CVSSLGLAAQQFF
TRBJ2-3 . TRBV30 few TGTGCCTGGTTGGACGTAGATACGCAGTATTTT CAWLDVDTQYF
TRBJ1-5 TRBD1 TRBV28 . TGTGCCAGCAGCTTAGACAGGGTAAAGGTCACTCAGCCCCAGCATTTT CASSLDRVKVTQPQHF
TRBJ2-1 TRBD1 TRBV2 . TGTGCCAGCAGCGCGCTTGTAGGGGGCGATGAGCAGTTCTTC CASSALVGGDEQFF
TRBJ1-2 TRBD1 TRBV29-1 . TGCAGCGTCGTGCAGGGGGACTATGGCTACACCTTC CSVVQGDYGYTF
TRBJ2-3 . TRBV29-1 . TGCAGCGCTCTACCGAGGACAGATACGCAGTATTTT CSALPRTDTQYF
TRBJ1-4 . TRBV11-2 . TGTGCCAGCAGCTTAGGAGCGGGCGGGAATGAAAAACTGTTTTTT CASSLGAGGNEKLFF
TRBJ1-2 . TRBV7-9 . TGTGCCAGCAGCTTAGGACAGTGGGTAAACTACGGCTACACCTTC CASSLGQWVNYGYTF
TRBJ2-5 TRBD2 TRBV7-9 . TGTGCCAGCAGCTTAAATAAGCGGGGGGACCAGTACTTC CASSLNKRGDQYF
TRBJ1-2 . TRBV3-1 . TGTGCCAGCAGCCTCGAGTGGGATAGGGGCTACACCTTC CASSLEWDRGYTF
TRBJ1-3 . TRBV9 . TGTGCCAGCAGCGTAGGATCGGGACACGGGAACACCATATATTTT CASSVGSGHGNTIYF